Described below is a single T cell receptor beta chain sequence and its context. What this receptor recognizes is not known. No base qualities exist here, and no much larger clone lies one base off it. The data stem from a study of graft-versus-host responses after intestinal transplantation (dated by TCRdb to about 2021). With regard to the full study: Recipients received multivisceral, liver-intestinal, or isolated intestinal transplants. Anti-thymocyte globulin induction was given to all recipients, followed by maintenance tacrolimus and steroids for roughly 3 years. After intestinal transplantation, graft-versus-host and host-versus-graft alloreactive T cell clones in the graft, circulation and bone marrow were tracked using bulk TCR-beta CDR3 sequencing. Alloreactive clones were identified by sequencing pre-transplant mixed lymphocyte reaction products and comparing them with unstimulated pre-transplant donor and recipient T cells. The cohort enrolled about two dozen intestinal transplant recipients including one retransplant, and 3 patients lacking pretransplant specimens were excluded. Donor T cell macrochimerism was defined as a peak of at least 4% donor T cells among recipient peripheral blood mononuclear cells. Rather than going through the commercial service, samples from a few later patients were sequenced in-house on an Illumina MiSeq and processed with MiXCR. Overall study outcomes, separate from this receptor: Patients with donor T cell macrochimerism had high GvH to HvG T cell clonal ratios in their allografts. Early after transplant, declines in HvG clones were associated with peak levels of circulating GvH clones. GvH clones turned up in recipient bone marrow, with some appearing earlier in ileal mucosa or blood, a pattern consistent with an intestinal mucosal origin. Conclusions were limited by the relatively low number and heterogeneity of intestinal transplant patients.

The protocol used for the library was the immunoSEQ multiplex PCR assay. In most patients, genomic DNA was isolated using the Qiagen DNeasy Blood and Tissue Kit and sent frozen to Adaptive Biotechnologies for TCR sequencing. High-throughput TCR-beta CDR3 sequencing of genomic DNA from most patients was performed by Adaptive Biotechnologies. As for the authors' bioinformatics: TCR sequencing data were retrieved from Adaptive's ImmunoSEQ software for roughly 17 patients, whereas a few other patients were processed with MiXCR and VDJtools. To correct CD4 versus CD8 sorting errors, any sequence found in both subsets at a frequency ratio below 5:1 was removed. CDR3 nucleotide sequences shared between donor and recipient were removed because the origin of such sequences could not be assigned. Alloreactive clones required at least 2-fold expansion over unstimulated cells and minimum CFSE-low frequency of 0.002% (template counts) or 0.001% (read counts). A clone was considered mappable if detected in the sequenced pre-transplant spleen, lymph node, or MLR CFSE-low populations of the donor or recipient. Cumulative frequency of alloreactive clones was calculated as a percentage of all sequences weighted by copy number. The source is immuneACCESS, and TCRdb retained only in-frame sequences with V and J called. Part of the clones is not carried over; for the studies checked, unresolved V genes explain less than half of this, and the remainder is unexplained. V, J and clone size derive from that table, while D and trimming were established from the DNA sequence. A total of roughly 89,000 clones appear in this sample, 92% of them only once. Approximately 0.17% of the sample is taken by the ten largest.

Reading from cysteine to phenylalanine, the CDR3 counts 14 amino acids. Of all the DNA, just the CDR3 is kept, 42 bases in frame from base 1. The germline V gene provides CDR1 SQVTM and CDR2 ANQGSEA. V is shortened by 6 bases, J by 2 bases, and the region joining them spans 16 bases. The sample's time point label, decoded: cells obtained before transplantation from donor or recipient. CD3+CD4+ and CD3+CD8+ populations were FACS-sorted from unstimulated pre-transplant donor and recipient cells taken from spleen or lymph nodes. This material consisted of unstimulated CD4+ T cells sorted from spleen or lymph node cells, taken before intestinal transplant. This receptor was obtained from a human donor who received an intestinal transplant. Rearrangement joined TRBV29-1 to TRBJ1-1; a tentative D match to TRBD1 spans 6 bases. This receptor carries the CDR3 CSVLKRDTNTEAFF. Read as DNA, the sequence is TGCAGCGTACTGAAACGGGACACCAACACTGAAGCTTTCTTT.